The text below deals with one T cell receptor (beta chain). Deletions cut 4 bases from V and 5 bases from J, with 14 bases between. This CDR3 comprises 14 residues. CDR1 and CDR2 (germline): LGHDT, YNNKEL (reference sequence). These data belong to a study of blood T cell repertoires in COVID-19. Study details: Samples of COVID-19 (acute and convalescent) were obtained from the United States, Italy and Spain. T cells, B-cell-depleted T cells, or PBMCs provided the cDNA or gDNA that served as material.

The repertoire was sequenced with immunoSEQ multiplex PCR; TCRdb's copy has only in-frame clones and lacks some. The repertoire holds some 250,000 clones, with approximately 82% as singletons. The sequence derives from a man older than 75 with acute or convalescent COVID-19. The sample consisted of peripheral blood. This sequence joins TRBV3-1 (or the pseudogene TRBV3-2) and TRBJ1-1; perhaps TRBD1 as D (6 bases). The CDR3 nucleotides are TGTGCCAGCAGCCCCACAGGGTGGGGGACTGAAGCTTTCTTT. Amino acids: CASSPTGWGTEAFF.